The subject of this entry is one T cell receptor (beta chain). The sample belongs to a study of blood T cell repertoires in COVID-19. Clones were read by immunoSEQ multiplex PCR, and TCRdb kept only the in-frame ones, dropping some. Found here are fewer than 15,000 clones, roughly 90% of them singletons; the top ten hold less than 25%. The sample consisted of peripheral blood. The sequence was collected from a human donor with active COVID-19. The donor label of this sample is uncertain.

The DNA of the CDR3 is TGTGCCAGCAGCTTGGGTGACAGGGGATGGGATACGCAGTATTTT. Translated, it gives CASSLGDRGWDTQYF. J is TRBJ2-3 and V is TRBV5-4, with 8 bases fitting TRBD1. J lost 6 bases, V lost 0 bases, and 6 bases had no gene match. The CDR3 sequence is 15 residues long. Germline V gene data show CDR1 as SGHNT and CDR2 as YYREEE (reference sequence).